This T cell receptor (beta chain) was retrieved from a study of siplizumab effects on memory and regulatory T cells. Libraries were prepared by immunoSEQ multiplex PCR; TCRdb keeps only in-frame clonotypes and omits some of them. The repertoire has roughly 92,000 clones, 94% of them found once; the top ten carry over 0.25%. This sequence was found in a human donor in good health. The material sequenced was non-Treg CD4+ T cells sorted from blood.

The CDR3 nucleotides read TGCGCCAGCAGCCAAGAAGGAGGGTACGGGACCCAGTACTTC. Translation gives CASSQEGGYGTQYF. The gene calls are TRBV4-1 and TRBJ2-5; D is possibly TRBD2 (6 bases). Trimming removed 0 bases at V and 7 bases at J, with 12 bases between. The CDR3 runs to 14 residues. Germline V gives CDR1 MGHRA, CDR2 YSYEKL.